Listed below are T cell receptor beta chains from one sample, sequenced in a study of T cell responses to AZD1222 COVID-19 vaccine. This table comes from immunoSEQ multiplex PCR, and its TCRdb copy is limited to in-frame clones, with some not included. The sample includes about 120,000 clones, roughly 84% of them seen just once. Sample: peripheral blood, taken on day 0 of AZD1222 vaccination. The receptors derive from an adult in good health. CDR3s include the opening cysteine and the closing phenylalanine or tryptophan. The D gene is left open where the match is weak. Expanded clones get a size class; other rows say once, few or many, or leave the size out.

size	J	D	V	CDR3	DNA
once	TRBJ2-7	TRBD1	TRBV7-2	CASSLGPGTGAYEQYF	TGTGCCAGCAGCTTAGGACCGGGGACAGGGGCCTACGAGCAGTACTTC
NA	TRBJ2-5	NA	TRBV6-5	CASSHRLDRGETQYF	TGTGCCAGCAGTCACCGACTCGACCGTGGAGAGACCCAGTACTTC
few	TRBJ1-1	TRBD1	TRBV5-6	CASSLAPGGTEAFF	TGTGCCAGCAGCTTGGCCCCAGGGGGCACTGAAGCTTTCTTT
NA	TRBJ2-3	NA	TRBV21-1	CASSKTSGVDTQYF	TGTGCCAGCAGCAAGACTAGCGGGGTGGATACGCAGTATTTT
NA	TRBJ1-6	NA	TRBV4-2	CASSQGDYNSPLHF	TGTGCCAGCAGCCAAGGGGACTATAATTCACCCCTCCACTTT
NA	TRBJ2-7	NA	TRBV29-1	CSVEDSGFLGTYEQYF	TGCAGCGTTGAAGATTCGGGGTTTTTAGGGACCTACGAGCAGTACTTC
NA	TRBJ1-1	TRBD1	TRBV27	CASSFLQGMAEAFF	TGTGCCAGCAGTTTCTTACAGGGGATGGCTGAAGCTTTCTTT
once	TRBJ2-3	NA	TRBV5-4	CASSLTSTDTQYF	TGTGCCAGCAGCTTAACATCTACAGATACGCAGTATTTT
NA	TRBJ2-7	TRBD2	TRBV2	CASTLSGTSGTYEQYF	TGTGCCAGCACTCTTTCTGGAACTAGCGGGACCTACGAGCAGTACTTC
NA	TRBJ1-6	TRBD1	TRBV27	CASRVGQGNSPLHF	TGTGCCAGCAGAGTGGGACAGGGTAATTCACCCCTCCACTTT
NA	TRBJ1-1	NA	TRBV12-2	CASRLAGKTHRGMNTEAFF	TGTGCAAGTCGCTTAGCGGGGAAAACCCACAGGGGCATGAACACTGAAGCTTTCTTT
NA	TRBJ1-2	NA	TRBV11-2	CASSYSGLANYGYTF	TGTGCCAGCAGCTATTCGGGGTTAGCTAACTATGGCTACACCTTC
NA	TRBJ2-2	TRBD1	TRBV6-6	CASSQTGQGVITGELFF	TGTGCCAGCAGTCAAACGGGACAGGGGGTAATCACCGGGGAGCTGTTTTTT
NA	TRBJ1-2	NA	TRBV9	CASSVSNNYGYTF	TGTGCCAGCAGTGTATCTAATAACTATGGCTACACCTTC
NA	TRBJ1-4	NA	TRBV10-3	CAISESKGTTNEKLFF	TGTGCCATCAGTGAGTCGAAGGGAACAACTAATGAAAAACTGTTTTTT
NA	TRBJ2-3	NA	TRBV2	CASSEAHYSTDTQYF	TGTGCCAGCAGTGAAGCCCATTATAGCACAGATACGCAGTATTTT
NA	TRBJ2-5	NA	TRBV14	CASSPFLEDWPETQYF	TGTGCCAGCAGCCCGTTCCTGGAGGACTGGCCAGAGACCCAGTACTTC
NA	TRBJ1-3	NA	TRBV10-1	CASSEMATLVAGNTIYF	TGCGCCAGCAGTGAGATGGCCACTCTTGTGGCTGGAAACACCATATATTTT
NA	TRBJ2-7	NA	TRBV2	CASKGRTYEQYF	TGTGCCAGCAAAGGCAGAACCTACGAGCAGTACTTC
NA	TRBJ1-2	NA	TRBV12-3/TRBV12-4	CASRDGRQYGYTF	TGTGCCAGCAGAGATGGACGGCAATATGGCTACACCTTC
NA	TRBJ1-1	NA	TRBV12-3/TRBV12-4	CASSWSGTEAFF	TGTGCCAGCAGTTGGAGTGGCACTGAAGCTTTCTTT
NA	TRBJ2-3	NA	TRBV12-5	CASGVHRVSSTDTQYF	TGTGCTAGTGGTGTCCACCGGGTCTCTAGCACAGATACGCAGTATTTT
once	TRBJ1-5	NA	TRBV10-2	CASSDGVPGNQPQHF	TGCGCCAGCAGTGACGGGGTGCCTGGCAATCAGCCCCAGCATTTT
NA	TRBJ1-1	NA	TRBV7-9	CASSLATGWSTEAFF	TGTGCCAGCAGCTTAGCAACAGGATGGAGCACTGAAGCTTTCTTT
few	TRBJ1-4	NA	TRBV4-3	CASSQEVPSILNEKLFF	TGCGCCAGCAGCCAAGAAGTACCCAGTATCCTTAATGAAAAACTGTTTTTT
NA	TRBJ1-5	NA	TRBV19	CASSIRQGNQPQHF	TGTGCCAGTAGTATAAGGCAGGGCAATCAGCCCCAGCATTTT
NA	TRBJ1-2	TRBD1	TRBV19	CASSRDRGNYGYTF	TGTGCCAGTAGCCGGGACAGGGGAAACTATGGCTACACCTTC
NA	TRBJ1-5	NA	TRBV25-1	CASSAAGYSNQPQHF	TGTGCCAGCAGTGCGGCCGGATATAGCAATCAGCCCCAGCATTTT
NA	TRBJ2-1	NA	TRBV12-3/TRBV12-4	CASSLAYEQFF	TGTGCCAGCAGTTTGGCTTATGAGCAGTTCTTC
NA	TRBJ1-2	NA	TRBV4-2	CASSQAGANYGYTF	TGTGCCAGCAGCCAGGCAGGAGCTAACTATGGCTACACCTTC
few	TRBJ1-5	NA	TRBV7-2	CASSLRRGGQPQHF	TGTGCCAGCAGCTTAAGGAGGGGAGGACAGCCCCAGCATTTT
NA	TRBJ1-1	TRBD1	TRBV24-1	CATSVYPGQTNTEAFF	TGTGCCACCAGTGTCTATCCGGGACAGACAAACACTGAAGCTTTCTTT
NA	TRBJ2-5	NA	TRBV5-8	CASSLRQGETQYF	TGTGCCAGCAGCTTGAGGCAGGGAGAGACCCAGTACTTC
NA	TRBJ1-1	NA	TRBV19	CASIQAGDTEAFF	TGTGCCAGTATTCAAGCGGGAGACACTGAAGCTTTCTTT
NA	TRBJ1-6	NA	TRBV3-1/TRBV3-2	CASSQDRQVLYNSPLHF	TGTGCCAGCAGCCAAGATAGACAGGTTCTTTATAATTCACCCCTCCACTTT
NA	TRBJ2-3	TRBD2	TRBV5-1	CASSLGGSGGRLTDTQYF	TGCGCCAGCAGCCTCGGGGGTAGCGGGGGGCGCCTCACGGATACGCAGTATTTT
NA	TRBJ2-5	TRBD1	TRBV19	CASTETGARETQYF	TGTGCCAGTACCGAGACAGGGGCCAGGGAGACCCAGTACTTC
NA	TRBJ1-2	NA	TRBV30	CAGPPPDRDPYGYTF	TGTGCCGGACCTCCCCCCGACCGGGACCCCTATGGCTACACCTTC
NA	TRBJ2-2	NA	TRBV7-9	CASSPRDLNTGELFF	TGTGCCAGCAGCCCCAGGGACTTAAACACCGGGGAGCTGTTTTTT
NA	TRBJ1-5	NA	TRBV12-3/TRBV12-4	CASSQGLNQPQHF	TGTGCCAGCAGTCAGGGGTTGAATCAGCCCCAGCATTTT
NA	TRBJ1-6	TRBD1	TRBV18	CASSPGTGGRSPLHF	TGTGCCAGCTCACCAGGGACAGGGGGTCGATCACCCCTCCACTTT
few	TRBJ1-6	TRBD1	TRBV5-1	CASSLEGQNSPLHF	TGCGCCAGCAGCTTGGAGGGACAGAATTCACCCCTCCACTTT
NA	TRBJ2-5	TRBD1	TRBV5-6	CASRETGVVTETQYF	TGTGCCAGCAGAGAGACAGGGGTCGTGACAGAGACCCAGTACTTC
NA	TRBJ2-7	NA	TRBV11-2	CASSLVRGSYEQYF	TGTGCCAGCAGCTTAGTTCGGGGTTCCTACGAGCAGTACTTC
NA	TRBJ1-5	NA	TRBV6-2/TRBV6-3	CASSYPTPARFNSNQPQHF	TGTGCCAGCAGTTATCCCACCCCAGCCCGATTCAATAGCAATCAGCCCCAGCATTTT
NA	TRBJ2-2	NA	TRBV4-1	CASSPLYGENTGELFF	TGCGCCAGCAGCCCCCTGTATGGGGAGAACACCGGGGAGCTGTTTTTT
NA	TRBJ2-5	NA	TRBV29-1	CSAGTTGETQYF	TGCAGCGCCGGGACCACGGGGGAGACCCAGTACTTC
NA	TRBJ1-2	NA	TRBV18	CASSPPLVGISGYTF	TGTGCCAGCTCACCACCCTTGGTCGGAATTAGTGGCTACACCTTC
NA	TRBJ2-3	NA	TRBV7-9	CASSLNSKADTQYF	TGTGCCAGCAGCTTGAACTCCAAAGCAGATACGCAGTATTTT
NA	TRBJ1-3	NA	TRBV12-3/TRBV12-4	CASQNGRNTIYF	TGTGCCTCCCAGAACGGCCGAAACACCATATATTTT
NA	TRBJ2-5	TRBD1	TRBV4-3	CASSQGYRGRWETQYF	TGCGCCAGCAGCCAAGGATACAGGGGGCGGTGGGAGACCCAGTACTTC
NA	TRBJ1-2	NA	TRBV4-1	CASRGGRSNYGYTF	TGCGCCAGCAGGGGCGGGAGGAGTAACTATGGCTACACCTTC
NA	TRBJ1-1	NA	TRBV30	CAWSPYRITRPEAFF	TGTGCCTGGAGCCCTTACAGGATAACAAGGCCTGAAGCTTTCTTT
NA	TRBJ2-7	NA	TRBV5-1	CASSPGYEQYF	TGCGCCAGCAGCCCCGGCTACGAGCAGTACTTC
NA	TRBJ2-2	NA	TRBV18	CASSPRENTGELFF	TGTGCCAGCTCACCACGGGAGAACACCGGGGAGCTGTTTTTT
NA	TRBJ2-7	TRBD1	TRBV2	CASSDRTGAYEQYF	TGTGCCAGCAGTGACCGGACAGGGGCCTACGAGCAGTACTTC
NA	TRBJ1-3	NA	TRBV19	CASGAVSSGNTIYF	TGTGCCAGCGGAGCGGTGTCCTCTGGAAACACCATATATTTT
NA	TRBJ1-5	NA	TRBV19	CATGAEYSNQPQHF	TGTGCCACTGGGGCAGAATATAGCAATCAGCCCCAGCATTTT
NA	TRBJ1-5	NA	TRBV5-1	CASSFSSNQPQHF	TGCGCCAGCAGCTTTAGTAGCAATCAGCCCCAGCATTTT
NA	TRBJ1-2	NA	TRBV5-1	CASSLEPQRSYGYTF	TGCGCCAGCAGCTTGGAGCCTCAGCGATCCTATGGCTACACCTTC